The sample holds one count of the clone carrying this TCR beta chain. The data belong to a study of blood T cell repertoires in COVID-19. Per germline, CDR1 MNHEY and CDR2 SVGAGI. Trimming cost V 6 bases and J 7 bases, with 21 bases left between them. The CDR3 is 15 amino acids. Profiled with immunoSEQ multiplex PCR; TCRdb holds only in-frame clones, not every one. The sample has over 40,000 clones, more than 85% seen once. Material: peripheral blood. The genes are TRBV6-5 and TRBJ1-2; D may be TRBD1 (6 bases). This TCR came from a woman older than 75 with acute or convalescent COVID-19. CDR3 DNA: TGTGCCAGCAGAGAGACCGGACAGCTGCCCGGTGGCTACACCTTC. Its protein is CASRETGQLPGGYTF.